This is a list of T cell receptor beta chains from one sample in a study of blood T cells in healthy people across ages. A single record per CDR3 protein comes from TCRdb applying MiXCR to the 5' RACE reads. The table records about 280,000 distinct CDR3 sequences, 25% to 30% of them present only once. The material sequenced was blood. Receptor source: a woman in her sixties or seventies in good health. Both conserved end residues are part of each CDR3. The D gene is left open where the match is weak. Where a row states a size, it is once, few, many or the class of an expanded clone; other rows omit it.

D gene,J gene,V gene,clone size,CDR3 protein,CDR3 DNA
.,TRBJ2-5,TRBV29-1,.,CSAARSETQYF,TGCAGCGCAGCTAGGTCAGAGACCCAGTACTTC
.,TRBJ2-3,TRBV28,.,CASRVRGNTDTQYF,TGTGCCAGCAGAGTGAGAGGCAACACAGACACGCAGTATTTT
.,TRBJ2-1,TRBV28,.,CASSLWGTVNEQFF,TGTGCCAGCAGTTTATGGGGGACTGTTAATGAGCAGTTCTTC
TRBD2,TRBJ2-4,TRBV12-3/TRBV12-4,once,CASSVSGGAKNIQYF,TGTGCCAGCAGCGTGTCGGGAGGAGCCAAAAACATTCAGTACTTC
.,TRBJ1-4,TRBV11-2,many,CASSSRWGAGAEKLFF,TGTGCCAGCAGCTCACGCTGGGGGGCAGGGGCGGAAAAACTGTTTTTT
.,TRBJ2-7,TRBV4-2,.,CASSPALSGDSYEQYF,TGTGCCAGCAGCCCTGCACTGAGCGGTGATTCCTACGAGCAGTACTTC
TRBD1,TRBJ1-2,TRBV11-2,few,CASSSWTGSVYGYTF,TGTGCCAGCAGCTCCTGGACAGGCTCAGTCTATGGCTACACCTTC
.,TRBJ2-7,TRBV5-1,.,CASSLERSSYEQYF,TGTGCCAGCAGCTTGGAGCGTTCCTCCTACGAGCAGTACTTC
.,TRBJ1-1,TRBV29-1,many,CSVEARQNTEAFF,TGCAGCGTTGAAGCCAGGCAGAACACTGAAGCTTTCTTT
TRBD1,TRBJ2-4,TRBV28,few,CASSLTRGRDLKNIQYF,TGTGCCAGCAGTCTCACCAGGGGGCGCGACCTTAAAAACATTCAGTACTTC
.,TRBJ1-2,TRBV12-3/TRBV12-4,few,CASGETVSGYTF,TGTGCCAGCGGAGAGACAGTCTCCGGCTACACCTTC
TRBD1,TRBJ1-4,TRBV7-2,.,CASSLVGQGREKLFF,TGTGCCAGCAGCTTAGTTGGACAGGGAAGGGAAAAACTGTTTTTT
TRBD1,TRBJ1-1,TRBV4-1,few,CASSPTGQFNTEAFF,TGCGCCAGCAGCCCAACGGGACAGTTTAACACTGAAGCTTTCTTT
.,TRBJ2-5,TRBV20-1,few,CSARRDTQETQYF,TGCAGTGCTAGGCGGGACACCCAAGAGACCCAGTACTTC
TRBD2,TRBJ2-7,TRBV20-1,.,CSAREKEGLRHSYEQYF,TGCAGTGCTAGAGAGAAGGAGGGACTACGACACTCCTACGAGCAGTACTTC
.,TRBJ1-4,TRBV6-2/TRBV6-3,.,CASSPRPGKTNEKLFF,TGTGCCAGCAGTCCGCGCCCAGGGAAGACTAATGAAAAACTGTTTTTT
.,TRBJ2-7,TRBV2,.,CASYPSLTPLYEQYF,TGTGCCAGCTATCCCTCCCTAACCCCCCTCTACGAGCAGTACTTC
.,TRBJ2-7,TRBV3-1,.,CASSFRRGEQCF,TGTGCCAGCAGCTTCAGGCGCGGCGAGCAGTGCTTC
TRBD1,TRBJ1-4,TRBV5-1,.,CASSPGQGFEKLFF,TGCGCCAGCAGCCCTGGACAGGGGTTCGAAAAACTGTTTTTT
.,TRBJ1-4,TRBV12-3/TRBV12-4,few,CASSSQGPPTNEKLFF,TGTGCCAGCAGTTCTCAGGGGCCGCCAACTAATGAAAAACTGTTTTTT
.,TRBJ2-1,TRBV10-3,few,CVISESRDLYEQFF,TGTGTCATCAGTGAGTCTAGGGACTTATACGAGCAGTTCTTC
.,TRBJ2-1,TRBV5-5,.,CASSGYGAYNEQFF,TGTGCCAGCAGCGGATATGGAGCTTACAATGAGCAGTTCTTC
TRBD1,TRBJ1-1,TRBV5-1,.,CASSRTGPNTEAFF,TGCGCCAGCAGCCGGACAGGTCCGAACACTGAAGCTTTCTTT
TRBD2,TRBJ2-1,TRBV10-1,few,CASSETSGSWSEQFF,TGCGCCAGCAGTGAGACCAGCGGGAGTTGGAGTGAGCAGTTCTTC
.,TRBJ2-5,TRBV29-1,few,CSTRAHQETQYF,TGCAGCACCCGAGCCCATCAAGAGACCCAGTACTTC
.,TRBJ1-5,TRBV6-1,many,CASSEVLTDPNQPQHF,TGTGCCAGCAGTGAGGTCCTGACAGACCCCAATCAGCCCCAGCATTTT
TRBD2,TRBJ2-1,TRBV7-3,.,CASSSQGGLAGNEQFF,TGTGCCAGCAGCTCCCAGGGGGGACTAGCTGGGAATGAGCAGTTCTTC
.,TRBJ2-1,TRBV10-3,.,CAIGVGSPDEQFF,TGTGCCATCGGGGTGGGCTCTCCGGATGAGCAGTTCTTC
.,TRBJ2-2,TRBV7-3,few,CASSLYTYTGELFF,TGTGCCAGCAGCTTATATACCTACACCGGGGAGCTGTTTTTT
TRBD2,TRBJ2-3,TRBV20-1,.,CSASPQSSGRHGTQYF,TGCAGTGCAAGCCCTCAGTCTAGCGGGAGACACGGTACGCAGTATTTT
.,TRBJ2-7,TRBV6-2/TRBV6-3,.,CASSRGAEQYF,TGTGCCAGCAGTAGAGGGGCCGAGCAGTACTTC
.,TRBJ2-2,TRBV4-1,.,CANSTGHMNTGELFF,TGCGCCAACTCCACGGGACACATGAACACCGGGGAGCTGTTTTTT
TRBD2,TRBJ2-1,TRBV12-3/TRBV12-4,.,CASSFRTSVHEQFF,TGTGCCAGCAGTTTCCGGACTAGCGTCCATGAGCAGTTCTTC
.,TRBJ1-1,TRBV20-1,.,CSARDPGHINTEAFF,TGCAGTGCTAGAGACCCCGGACACATCAACACTGAAGCTTTCTTT
TRBD2,TRBJ2-5,TRBV6-2/TRBV6-3,many,CASSEWTSGRGGETQYF,TGTGCCAGCAGTGAGTGGACTAGCGGGAGAGGAGGAGAGACCCAGTACTTC
TRBD2,TRBJ2-5,TRBV5-8,.,CASSFLIAGGETQYF,TGTGCCAGCAGCTTCCTGATAGCGGGAGGGGAGACCCAGTACTTC
TRBD1,TRBJ2-7,TRBV4-1,.,CASSQGDSYSYEQYF,TGCGCCAGCAGCCAAGGGGACAGCTACTCCTACGAGCAGTACTTC
.,TRBJ2-3,TRBV29-1,.,CGVDGGVPDTQYF,TGCGGCGTTGATGGTGGGGTGCCCGATACGCAGTATTTT
TRBD1,TRBJ2-7,TRBV7-8,.,CASSFGGQGKGEQYF,TGTGCCAGCAGCTTTGGGGGACAGGGGAAAGGCGAGCAGTACTTC
.,TRBJ2-5,TRBV6-6,.,CASSPPGTRKETQYF,TGTGCCAGCAGTCCCCCGGGAACCAGAAAAGAGACCCAGTACTTC
TRBD2,TRBJ2-7,TRBV4-2,few,CASSQVGSGEYEQYF,TGTGCCAGCAGCCAAGTGGGAAGCGGGGAGTACGAGCAGTACTTC